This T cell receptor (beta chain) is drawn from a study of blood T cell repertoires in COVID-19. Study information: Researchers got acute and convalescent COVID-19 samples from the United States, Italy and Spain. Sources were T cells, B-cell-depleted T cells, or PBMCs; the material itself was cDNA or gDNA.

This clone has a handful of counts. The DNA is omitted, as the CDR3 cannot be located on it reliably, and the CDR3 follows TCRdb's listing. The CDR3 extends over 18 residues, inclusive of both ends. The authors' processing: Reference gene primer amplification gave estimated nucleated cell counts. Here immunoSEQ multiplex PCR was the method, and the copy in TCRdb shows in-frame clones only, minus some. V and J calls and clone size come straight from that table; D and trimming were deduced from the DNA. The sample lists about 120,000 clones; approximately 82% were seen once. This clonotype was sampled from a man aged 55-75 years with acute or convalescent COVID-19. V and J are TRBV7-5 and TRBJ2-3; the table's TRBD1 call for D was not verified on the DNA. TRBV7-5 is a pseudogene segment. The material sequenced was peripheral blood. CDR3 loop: CVIVPFGQGAISTDTQYF.